This T cell receptor (beta chain) is drawn from a study of blood T cell repertoires in COVID-19. Looking at the study overall: PBMCs, B-cell-depleted T cells, or T cells provided the cDNA or gDNA that made up the material.

V was trimmed by 5 bases and J by 4 bases, leaving 11 bases between them. CDR1 is MDHEN and CDR2 is SYDVKM in the germline V gene. This CDR3 is 13 amino acids long. Only in-frame clones appear in the TCRdb table, and some are missing; sequencing was by immunoSEQ multiplex PCR. The sample carries roughly 290,000 clones, 80% to 90% recorded once. Sequencing was performed on peripheral blood. The V call is TRBV28, the J call TRBJ1-2, with a weak D call TRBD1 (5 bases). The sequence was collected from a woman aged 50 to 60 who had recovered from COVID-19. CDR3 in amino acids: CASSPGGGYGYTF. Here the CDR3 DNA reads TGTGCCAGCAGTCCCGGGGGGGGCTATGGCTACACCTTC.